This T cell receptor beta chain emerged from a study of cytomegalovirus exposure and HLA in healthy donors. 13 Jbeta primers and 60 Vbeta primers were used for the PCR. Generated by immunoSEQ multiplex PCR, the TCRdb table keeps only in-frame clones and is missing some. Recorded for this sample: 220,000 or so clones. The sample comprised PBMCs. The clonotype originates from a girl aged 2-9 years in good health and CMV-seropositive.

CDR3 bases: TGTGCCAGCAGCGTCCGAGATACGCAGTATTTT. Protein sequence: CASSVRDTQYF. This chain uses TRBV14 with TRBJ2-3, with unresolved D. Trimming cost V 5 bases and J 5 bases, with 5 bases left between them. Germline lookup yields CDR1 SGHDN and CDR2 FVKESK. This CDR3 contains 11 residues. The variable domain in full, completed from reference TRBV14 and TRBJ2-3, reads EAGVTQFPSHSVIEKGQTVTLRCDPISGHDNLYWYRRVMGKEIKFLLHFVKESKQDESGMPNNRFLAERTGGTYSTLKVQPAELEDSGVYFCASSVRDTQYFGPGTRLTVL.